This T cell receptor (beta chain) emerged from a study of cytomegalovirus exposure and HLA in healthy donors. From germline, CDR1 is MNHEY and CDR2 SMNVEV (reference sequence). This CDR3 contains 14 residues. These donors counted as nominally healthy when sampled, but unrecorded immune exposures were likely. With 60 Vbeta and 13 Jbeta primers, the PCR was carried out. Clones were sequenced by immunoSEQ multiplex PCR, and TCRdb holds only the in-frame ones, with some missing. The sample's table shows some 200,000 clones. Sequencing used PBMCs. V is TRBV27 and J is TRBJ2-5, with D tentatively TRBD1 (5 bases). The J call is doubtful: the DNA matches TRBJ2-7 better. The receptor comes from a man aged 25-45 years in good health and CMV-seronegative. The CDR3 protein is CASSYIGAIYEQYF. Written as DNA, the CDR3 is TGTGCCAGCAGCTACATAGGGGCGATTTACGAGCAGTACTTC.